This T cell receptor (beta chain) was identified during a study of human T cells and chemical hapten exposure. Study as a whole: Skin on the upper inner arm, roughly 2 cm by roughly 2 cm in size, was sensitized with 2% DPC. The cohort included alopecia areata under or over 50% scalp, totalis and universalis.

The table lists this clonotype with many counts. The CDR3 is 14 residues long. With 2 bases removed from V and 2 bases from J, the gap between germline ends came to 10 bases. CDR1 is DFQATT, CDR2 SNEGSKA, per germline (reference sequence). Authors' analysis steps: From around 20,000 to 690,000 TCRs were found per sample, with a median of approximately 96,000. A single record per CDR3 protein comes from TCRdb applying MiXCR to the RACE reads. The V and J calls, along with clone size, are taken from TCRdb and not from the paper's own processing. The sample includes about 140,000 distinct CDR3 sequences, over 9.5% of them seen just once. Time point in this sample: patch test 2, 6 weeks after DPC sensitization. Treatment denoted: therapeutic diphenylcyclopropenone sensitization with weekly scalp DPC.

This TCR derives from a woman between 50 and 59 years old with alopecia areata. Some clones in this sample may be carry-over from other donors' samples. The input for sequencing was whole blood, taken in connection with sensitization to the hapten diphenylcyclopropenone (DPC). The rearrangement uses TRBV20-1 and TRBJ1-5; tentative D call: TRBD1 (6 bases). CDR3 nucleotides: TGCAGTGCTAGAATCTCAGGGGGCAATCAGCCCCAGCATTTT. Amino acids: CSARISGGNQPQHF.